Presented here are 25 T cell receptor beta chains from one specimen sequenced in a study of graft-versus-host responses after intestinal transplantation (dated by TCRdb to about 2021). The receptor library was made with the immunoSEQ multiplex PCR assay. In TCRdb, the immuneACCESS table is reduced to in-frame sequences with V and J assigned. These tables do not hold every clone; where another copy was compared, an unresolved V gene accounts for under half, and the others remain unexplained. The sample includes about 47,000 clones, with 90% to 95% observed a single time. Clones ranked in the top ten supply roughly 0.21% of the sample. These receptors' targets are unknown. Explained via the paper, the time point label denotes: cells obtained before transplantation from donor or recipient. The material sequenced was unstimulated CD8+ T cells sorted from spleen or lymph node cells, taken before transplant. The receptor set was obtained from a human donor who was the organ donor for an intestinal transplant.

The chain links TRBV4-3 to TRBJ1-1; no clear D gene. The CDR3 is 16 residues long. Trimming pared 0 bases from V and 1 base from J, leaving 12 bases between. Looked up from germline, CDR1 is LGHNA and CDR2 is YSLEER. CDR3 bases: TGCGCCAGCAGCCAAGATCTTGGGGTCTCGAACACTGAAGCTTTCTTT. Protein: CASSQDLGVSNTEAFF.

The chain carries TRBV29-1 and TRBJ1-2, with D perhaps matching TRBD1 (5 bases). The CDR3 runs to 13 residues. CDR1 and CDR2 (germline): SQVTM, ANQGSEA. The germline V and J ends were trimmed by 7 bases and 8 bases, with 20 bases remaining between them. The CDR3 loop is CSAQKKTGPGYTF. The CDR3 DNA reads as TGCAGCGCTCAAAAAAAAACAGGTCCCGGCTACACCTTC.

The V call is TRBV11-2, the J call TRBJ2-4, with 8 bases aligning to TRBD1. The CDR3 has 16 residues. V shed 2 bases and J 5 bases; nucleotides not matched to a gene: 8. Germline CDR1 SGHAT, CDR2 FQNNGV. In nucleotides, the CDR3 is TGTGCCAGCAGCTTACCTGGGACAGGCAAGGAAAACATTCAGTACTTC. Translation gives CASSLPGTGKENIQYF. Complete variable domain (other parts from reference TRBV11-2 and TRBJ2-4): EAGVAQSPRYKIIEKRQSVAFWCNPISGHATLYWYQQILGQGPKLLIQFQNNGVVDDSQLPKDRFSAERLKGVDSTLKIQPAKLEDSAVYLCASSLPGTGKENIQYFGAGTRLSVL.

This chain joins TRBV11-2 and TRBJ2-7; D ambiguous. Per germline, CDR1 SGHAT and CDR2 FQNNGV. This CDR3 region has 14 residues. The V gene lost 5 bases and the J gene lost 0 bases, with 11 bases spanning the gap. Written as DNA, the CDR3 is TGTGCCAGCAGCGTTGATTTCATCTCCTACGAGCAGTACTTC. Its protein product is CASSVDFISYEQYF.

CDR3 bases: TGTGCCAGCAAAAGCCTTTTAACCGACAGGGACAATGAGCAGTTCTTC. It specifies CASKSLLTDRDNEQFF. The rearrangement joins TRBV27 to TRBJ2-1; 7 nucleotides match TRBD1. J was trimmed by 5 bases and V by 7 bases; bases with no gene match: 14. This CDR3 spans 16 amino acids. Germline assignment: CDR1 MNHEY and CDR2 SMNVEV (reference sequence).

Of note for this clone: Compared with germline, one end of the junction differs, possibly owing to a read error. This chain connects TRBV11-3 to TRBJ2-7; 11 bases fit TRBD1. In germline, CDR1 is SGHNT, CDR2 YENEEA. The CDR3 is 11 residues long. In nucleotides, the CDR3 is TGTGCCAGCAGCGGGGGGACAGGGGGACTCTTC. Translated: CASSGGTGGLF. Full variable domain (missing parts from reference TRBV11-3 and TRBJ2-7): EAGVVQSPRYKIIEKKQPVAFWCNPISGHNTLYWYLQNLGQGPELLIRYENEEAVDDSQLPKDRFSAERLKGVDSTLKIQPAELGDSAVYLCASSGGTGGLFGPGTRLTVT.

A single count supports this clone. The chain is built from TRBV27 and TRBJ2-5; 10 bases align to TRBD1. Germline CDR1 is MNHEY and CDR2 is SMNVEV (reference sequence). Trimming cost V 8 bases and J 5 bases; bases outside gene matches: 8. The CDR3 spans 14 residues. CDR3 sequence (DNA): TGTGCCAGCGCGCCGGGACAGGGGTTTGAGACCCAGTACTTC. It encodes CASAPGQGFETQYF.

The chain joins TRBV4-3 to TRBJ1-1; the D gene is possibly TRBD1 (5 bases). There are 16 residues in the CDR3. The germline CDR1 and CDR2 sequences are LGHNA and YSLEER. V lost 0 bases and J 1 base, leaving 12 bases between the germline ends. The DNA for the CDR3 is TGCGCCAGCAGCCAAGAAATGCAGGGTCCGAACACTGAAGCTTTCTTT. Residues: CASSQEMQGPNTEAFF.

The chain is built from TRBV28 and TRBJ2-1; 8 nucleotides agree with TRBD1. The V gene's germline CDR1 is MDHEN and CDR2 SYDVKM. Trimming took 2 bases from V and 6 from J; bases not matched to a gene: 0. The CDR3 runs to 13 residues. For the CDR3, the DNA is TGTGCCAGCAGTTTAGGGACAGGCAATGAGCAGTTCTTC. Translated, it gives CASSLGTGNEQFF.

This chain links TRBV4-1 with TRBJ2-7; no definite D call. This CDR3 is 14 amino acids long. The V end lost 3 bases, the J end lost 0 bases, and 9 bases lay between the germline ends. Germline V lookup: CDR1 MGHRA, CDR2 YSYEKL. The CDR3 here is CASSHKEVSYEQYF. The CDR3 DNA is TGCGCCAGCAGCCACAAAGAGGTCTCCTACGAGCAGTACTTC.

In the case of this clone: Other DNA sequences in this specimen translate into the identical CDR3. The gene calls are TRBV7-6 and TRBJ2-7, with no clear D. This CDR3 spans 14 amino acids. Germline CDR1 is SGHVS and CDR2 is FNYEAQ. V lost 1 base and J lost 4, with 11 bases in between. The CDR3 region has the DNA TGTGCCAGCAGCTTAGTGGGCAGAGAGTACGAGCAGTACTTC. It encodes CASSLVGREYEQYF.

J is TRBJ1-6 and V is TRBV4-1; maybe TRBD1 (6 bases). V lost 0 bases to trimming and J lost 9 bases, with 21 bases between them. From germline, CDR1 is MGHRA and CDR2 YSYEKL. This CDR3 contains 18 residues. The CDR3, as DNA: TGCGCCAGCAGCCAAGAGTTAGGGGGGCGCGGTTCGGGTTCACCCCTCCACTTT. This translates into CASSQELGGRGSGSPLHF.

In DNA, the CDR3 is TGTGCCAGCAGGGCGACGGTGAACACTGAAGCTTTCTTT. Translating it yields CASRATVNTEAFF. The J gene is TRBJ1-1, the V gene TRBV6-1; D not resolved. CDR1 MNHNS and CDR2 SASEGT come from the germline V gene. V lost 6 bases to trimming and J lost 0 bases, with 8 bases between them. The CDR3 is 13 amino acids.

This chain links TRBV28 with TRBJ1-3, with 8 nucleotides matching TRBD1. The CDR3 totals 20 residues. Germline lookup yields CDR1 MDHEN and CDR2 SYDVKM. Trimming took 2 bases from V and 3 from J; bases not matched to a gene: 18. CDR3 coding DNA: TGTGCCAGCAGTTTAGGACAGGGTCCTTCTCCCTCGCTCTTTGGAAACACCATATATTTT. Protein sequence: CASSLGQGPSPSLFGNTIYF.

V gene TRBV7-9 combines with J gene TRBJ2-7; 10 bases match TRBD1. The germline V gene has CDR1 SEHNR and CDR2 FQNEAQ (reference sequence). J was trimmed by 2 bases and V by 1 base; bases with no gene match: 11. The CDR3 loop spans 18 amino acids. The CDR3 bases are TGTGCCAGCAGCTTAGGTGGGACAGGGGAAGATTTAGCCTACGAGCAGTACTTC. Protein: CASSLGGTGEDLAYEQYF.

This clone was recorded a few times. Other DNA sequences in this sample translate to the same CDR3. The rearrangement uses TRBV7-3 and TRBJ2-5; 7 bases map to TRBD1. This CDR3 has 15 residues. Germline V gene data show CDR1 as SGHTA and CDR2 as FQGTGA. Trimming took 5 bases from V and 3 from J; bases not matched to a gene: 9. The CDR3 protein is CASSPLPTGEETQYF. Here the CDR3 DNA reads TGTGCCAGCAGCCCCCTACCAACAGGGGAAGAGACCCAGTACTTC.

This sequence joins TRBV5-4 and TRBJ2-2; the D gene is possibly TRBD1 (5 bases). In germline, CDR1 is SGHNT, CDR2 YYREEE (reference sequence). The V end lost 2 bases, the J end lost 5 bases, and 19 bases lay between the germline ends. The CDR3 extends over 17 amino acids. CDR3 protein: CASSFTPGLLRTGELFF. The CDR3 DNA is TGTGCCAGCAGCTTTACCCCAGGGTTATTGAGAACCGGGGAGCTGTTTTTT.

The rearrangement uses TRBV28 and TRBJ1-6; D gene ambiguous. Trimming shortened V by 3 bases and J by 9 bases, and 12 bases separated the two germline ends. Germline V gene data show CDR1 as MDHEN and CDR2 as SYDVKM. The CDR3 loop spans 14 amino acids. The chain's CDR3 is CASSFIGNGSPLHF. The CDR3 DNA reads as TGTGCCAGCAGTTTCATAGGGAACGGTTCACCCCTCCACTTT.

The V call is TRBV10-3, the J call TRBJ2-1; TRBD1 matches 8 bases. Germline assignment: CDR1 ENHRY and CDR2 SYGVKD. Germline trimming cut 7 bases from V and 0 bases from J; bases unmatched to any gene: 14. This CDR3 is built from 18 residues. CDR3 bases: TGTGCCATCACCCCTGGGCCAGGGGGCGCAGGCTCCTACAATGAGCAGTTCTTC. Residues: CAITPGPGGAGSYNEQFF.

The chain uses TRBV27 and TRBJ2-3; a weak D match, TRBD2 (6 bases). CDR3 length: 13 residues. Deletions cut 7 bases from V and 6 bases from J, with 14 bases between. Germline V CDR1 and CDR2: MNHEY, SMNVEV (reference sequence). CDR3 bases: TGTGCCAGCAATGGGGGGTGGGATGATACGCAGTATTTT. Translation: CASNGGWDDTQYF.

This chain joins TRBV6-1 and TRBJ2-7, with a possible D match to TRBD1 (5 bases). Germline V gives CDR1 MNHNS, CDR2 SASEGT. The V gene lost 4 bases and the J gene lost 4 bases, with 17 bases spanning the gap. The CDR3 spans 15 residues. The CDR3 coding sequence is TGTGCCAGCAGTGCAAGCCCAGGGCAGGCGTACGAGCAGTACTTC. Translated, it gives CASSASPGQAYEQYF.

This sequence joins TRBV7-9 and TRBJ2-5, with 7 nucleotides matching TRBD2. CDR3 length: 15 residues. Germline V lookup: CDR1 SEHNR, CDR2 FQNEAQ (reference sequence). V dropped 3 bases and J dropped 1; count of bases not matched to a gene: 5. CDR3 loop: CASSFPGGLQETQYF. CDR3 nucleotides: TGTGCCAGCAGCTTTCCGGGGGGACTCCAAGAGACCCAGTACTTC.

This chain links TRBV9 with TRBJ2-3, with 9 bases identical to TRBD2. This CDR3 is 17 amino acids long. Germline values: CDR1 SGDLS, CDR2 YYNGEE. V shed 1 base, J shed 1 base, and the junction held 7 bases outside the gene matches. The CDR3 region is CASSVSQRLAGTDTQYF. The CDR3 nucleotides are TGTGCCAGCAGCGTATCTCAGCGACTAGCGGGCACAGATACGCAGTATTTT.

The rearrangement links TRBV5-4 to TRBJ2-1; no clear D. Germline CDR1 SGHNT, CDR2 YYREEE (reference sequence). The CDR3 loop spans 11 amino acids. V lost 4 bases to trimming and J lost 6 bases, with 5 bases between them. CDR3 protein: CASSPGNEQFF. Here the CDR3 DNA reads TGTGCCAGCAGCCCGGGCAATGAGCAGTTCTTC.

The DNA of the CDR3 is TGTGCCTGGAACCCTGGCACTAGCGGGGGGGCCGGGGAGACCCAGTACTTC. This codes for CAWNPGTSGGAGETQYF. The V gene is TRBV30, the J gene TRBJ2-5, with 13 bases identical to TRBD2. Germline values: CDR1 GTSNPN, CDR2 SVGIG (reference sequence). The CDR3 runs to 17 residues. The junction had 13 bases not matched to a gene; V was cut back by 4 bases and J by 5 bases.